This TCR beta chain was captured in a study of intratumoral heterogeneity in liver cancer. Regarding the study in general: Across the full 14-patient cohort, most patients were male and the median age was roughly 60 years. RNA-seq, DNA sequencing, TCR-seq and SNP array data from multiple regions of hepatocellular carcinoma specimens were combined in the study to investigate intratumor heterogeneity. The full cohort included 71 multiregional samples from approximately 14 HCC patients, consisting of 51 tumoral regions and about 20 adjacent nontumoral regions. Broader findings and caveats from the paper: Overall T cell clonality did not differ significantly between tumor regions within either sequenced patient. Tumor region a in each sequenced patient had significantly more unique T-cell clonal expansions than region b. A relatively low patient number and under-sampled tumor-infiltrating lymphocyte representation were acknowledged by the authors as limitations. According to the report, TCR sequencing confirmed the RNA-seq-based estimates of regional differences in tumor-infiltrating lymphocyte burden.

TCR beta chain CDR3 regions were sequenced from genomic DNA using the immunoSEQ assay. Rearranged VDJ segments were amplified with primers that anneal to V and J segments. The study's own analysis went as follows. The ImmunoSeq Analyzer software was used to compute clonality and richness metrics. Differentially abundant clones between regions were identified using Fisher's exact test plus a beta-binomial method for added stringency. What TCRdb holds here is the immuneACCESS table cut down to in-frame rearrangements. Part of the clones is not present; checked against another copy, under half of the missing clones reflect an unresolved V gene, and the others are unexplained. V, J and clone size are those of that table, while D and trimming were read from the DNA. The sample table contains about 3,000 clones; only one count was recorded for over 70% of them. The ten largest clones represent 45% of the sample.

CDR1 and CDR2 were assigned from the germline V gene as SGHTA and FQGNSA. From its cysteine to its phenylalanine, the CDR3 spans 13 amino acids. Only CDR3 DNA is held: 39 bases, read in frame from base 1. The junction shows trimming of 3 bases on V and 5 bases on J, plus 10 bases between the germline ends. Remarks on this clone: It lacks a known antigen. Base quality data are lacking; no much larger clone is found one base away.

Samples with the label H were taken from distinct, geographically separated regions of the hepatocellular carcinoma nodule. Every patient had early-stage hepatocellular carcinoma and went to surgical resection without receiving any prior therapy. Sampled areas lacked macroscopic evidence of necrosis or hemorrhage. Multiple regions from a couple of patients were subjected to TCR sequencing (ImmunoSeq). Each frozen resection tissue sample was taken at least 1 cm away from every other sample. The DNeasy blood and tissue kit was used to extract genomic DNA from bulk tissue. The clonotype was recovered from a woman between 65 and 79 years old with hepatocellular carcinoma. The sequences come from tumor tissue, collected before any cancer treatment. The rearranged chain carries TRBV7-2 and TRBJ1-2; confidence is insufficient to name the D gene. Read as DNA, the sequence is TGTGCCAGCAGCTTTATTCGTCGGTATGGCTACACCTTC. Its translation reads: CASSFIRRYGYTF.